This T cell receptor (beta chain) was documented in a study of cytomegalovirus exposure and HLA in healthy donors. Study findings and constraints: The authors excluded some V segments, including TRBV6-2 and TRBV6-3, as indistinguishable. On later analysis, the bulk of CMV-associated TCR beta chains appeared to be HLA-restricted.

In regard to this clone: Its antigen is undetermined.

This PCR relied on a set of 60 Vbeta primers and 13 Jbeta primers. Profiling relied on immunoSEQ multiplex PCR, and the TCRdb table lists in-frame clones only, not all of them. The sample includes 100,000 to 150,000 clones, more than 65% of them seen just once. The germline gives CDR1 SGHDT, CDR2 YYEEEE. The CDR3 runs to 13 residues. V was trimmed by 0 bases and J by 0 bases, leaving 3 bases between them. This TCR came from a man aged 18 to 29 in good health and CMV-seropositive. This sequence joins TRBV5-6 and TRBJ1-1, with D uncertain. Sequencing used PBMCs. Here the CDR3 reads CASSLAVNTEAFF. Here the CDR3 DNA reads TGTGCCAGCAGCTTGGCGGTGAACACTGAAGCTTTCTTT.